The sample holds a few counts of the clone carrying this T cell receptor (beta chain). The target antigen is unknown. This CDR3 has 15 amino acids. V shed 1 base and J 2 bases; nucleotides not matched to a gene: 2. Looked up from germline, CDR1 is SGHVS and CDR2 is FQNEAQ. Survey-level TCR-beta sequencing used DNA from CEF-cultured naive and memory CD4+ T cells. Measured with immunoSEQ multiplex PCR; TCRdb has only the in-frame clones, and not every one. This sample has approximately 41,000 clones, with around four fifths found just once. The sample belongs to a study of CD4 T cells in relation to SARS-CoV-2 and coronaviruses.

The source material was memory CD4+ T cells from PBMCs, cultured in vitro. The TCR sequence derives from an adult with COVID-19. The J gene is TRBJ2-3, the V gene TRBV7-8; 8 positions agree with TRBD1. The CDR3 reads CASSLGTGITDTQYF. The CDR3 nucleotides read TGTGCCAGCAGCTTAGGGACAGGGATCACAGATACGCAGTATTTT. Combining the CDR3 with reference TRBV7-8 and TRBJ2-3 gives the whole variable domain GAGVSQSPRYKVAKRGQDVALRCDPISGHVSLFWYQQALGQGPEFLTYFQNEAQLDKSGLPSDRFFAERPEGSVSTLKIQRTQQEDSAVYLCASSLGTGITDTQYFGPGTRLTVL.